Following are 2 T cell receptor beta chains from one sample sequenced in a study of cytomegalovirus exposure and HLA in healthy donors. The PCR employed 60 Vbeta primers together with 13 Jbeta primers. The method was immunoSEQ multiplex PCR; TCRdb's version includes in-frame clones alone and lacks a portion of them. Of under 200,000 clones listed, roughly four fifths are singletons. The sequencing sample was made of PBMCs. These receptors all come from a woman aged 45 to 65 in good health and CMV-seropositive.

This clone was counted only a few times. The chain uses TRBV6-8 and TRBJ2-1; TRBD2 aligns across 13 bases. The germline gives CDR1 MNHGY, CDR2 SAAAGT. V trimming: 0 bases; J trimming: 9 bases; junction bases outside the gene matches: 14. The length of the CDR3 is 19 residues. The CDR3 DNA is TGTGCCAGCAGTTACTCGTATGTGCCTACTAGCGGGGGGGCTCTTGAGCAGTTCTTC. Translation: CASSYSYVPTSGGALEQFF.

This sequence joins TRBV4-1 and TRBJ1-5; D perhaps matches TRBD1 (5 bases). This CDR3 has 14 amino acids. V gave up 1 base and J gave up 6 bases, with 10 bases separating them. CDR1 and CDR2 (germline): MGHRA, YSYEKL. This CDR3 is CASSQVEGVQPQHF. The CDR3 DNA is TGCGCCAGCAGCCAAGTAGAAGGGGTTCAGCCCCAGCATTTT.